The clone carrying this T cell receptor (beta chain) was recorded only once. The antigen is undetermined. TCRdb passed the multiplex PCR reads through MiXCR, listing each CDR3 protein once. The profile shows some 22,000 distinct CDR3 sequences, about 38% of them singletons. The source of the sample is a study of breast tumors, draining lymph nodes, adjacent tissues. Findings and limits, study-wide: Tumor TCR diversity was below lymph nodes but above nontumor tissue.

Trimming removed 1 base from V and 1 base from J, with 11 bases in between. The CDR3 runs to 15 residues. Germline CDR1 reads LNHNV; CDR2 reads YYDKDF (reference sequence). This receptor was taken from a female donor with breast cancer. Some clones in this sample may be carry-over from other donors' samples. The chain is built from TRBV15 and TRBJ2-7, with unresolved D. The specimen was breast tumor tissue. The CDR3 here is CATSRGFALSYEQYF. CDR3 nucleotides: TGTGCCACCAGCAGAGGTTTCGCCCTATCCTACGAGCAGTACTTC.